This entry concerns a single T cell receptor (beta chain). What it binds is not known. This entry belongs to a study of OX40 agonist ivuxolimab in advanced cancers. Study at large: Mean age around 64 years, range roughly 23 to 79; 82.7% male. Findings and limits, study-wide: The study observed clonal expansion of CD4+ and CD8+ blood T cells by week 6 at 0.1 to 3.0 mg/kg.

With autoimmune disease history or systemic immunosuppression, patients were excluded. The V gene's germline CDR1 is WSHSY and CDR2 SAAADI. The CDR3 has 16 amino acids. Trimming cost V 4 bases and J 2 bases, with 16 bases left between them. Repertoires were generated with immunoSEQ multiplex PCR, while TCRdb's copy carries only in-frame clones and drops some. This table holds 72,000 or so clones, roughly 85% found once. The receptor's source is an adult with an advanced solid tumor such as melanoma, head and neck, liver or kidney cancer. Sequencing was performed on CD4+ or CD8+ T cells sorted from blood, taken in a trial of the OX40 agonist ivuxolimab. V and J are TRBV10-2 and TRBJ2-3; D might be TRBD2 (6 bases). The CDR3 spells CASSAPAAGLTDTQYF. CDR3 nucleotides: TGCGCCAGCAGTGCCCCGGCAGCGGGCCTCACAGATACGCAGTATTTT.